One and the same sample provided the 18 T cell receptor beta chains below, sequenced in a study of regulatory T cells. The PCR used 52 TRBV and 13 TRBJ primers. Repertoires were generated with immunoSEQ multiplex PCR, while TCRdb's copy carries only in-frame clones and drops some. The repertoire consists of some 9,100 clones, with 75% to 90% occurring once and the leading ten covering roughly 10%. Sequencing was carried out using CD8+ T cells sorted from blood. These receptors originate from a person aged 18-30 years with CD3G deficiency.

CDR3: CASSFGGGDEQFF. The CDR3 DNA is TGTGCCAGCAGTTTCGGAGGAGGGGATGAGCAGTTCTTC. This sequence joins TRBV27 and TRBJ2-1, with D tentatively TRBD2 (6 bases). The germline CDR1 and CDR2 sequences are MNHEY and SMNVEV (reference sequence). Trimming left V 3 bases short and J 8 bases short, with 11 bases between. This CDR3 spans 13 amino acids.

This chain links TRBV19 with TRBJ2-1; D ambiguous. The CDR3 consists of 13 residues. CDR1 and CDR2 from the germline V gene are LNHDA and SQIVND (reference sequence). The V end lost 5 bases, the J end lost 4 bases, and 9 bases lay between the germline ends. CDR3 sequence: CASSYGKYNEQFF. DNA of the CDR3: TGTGCCAGTAGTTATGGCAAGTACAATGAGCAGTTCTTC.

The J gene is TRBJ2-3, the V gene TRBV7-9; tentative D call: TRBD1 (5 bases). Per germline, CDR1 SEHNR and CDR2 FQNEAQ (reference sequence). The CDR3 consists of 15 residues. The ends were cut back, 5 bases at V and 0 bases at J, with 12 bases in the middle. The CDR3 DNA sequence: TGTGCCAGCAGCCTATGGACACTCAGCACAGATACGCAGTATTTT. It encodes CASSLWTLSTDTQYF.

This clone came up once. The chain has TRBV19 and TRBJ1-1; possible D gene TRBD1, 5 bases. Trimming cost V 2 bases and J 4 bases, with 8 bases left between them. From germline, CDR1 is LNHDA and CDR2 SQIVND (reference sequence). The CDR3 is made up of 13 amino acids. CDR3 amino acids: CASSIFGGTEAFF. The CDR3 nucleotides read TGTGCCAGTAGTATATTCGGGGGCACTGAAGCTTTCTTT.

V and J are TRBV28 and TRBJ2-7; D uncertain. The V end lost 8 bases, the J end lost 2 bases, and 4 bases lay between the germline ends. Per the germline V gene, CDR1 is MDHEN and CDR2 is SYDVKM. This CDR3 is built from 10 residues. CDR3 region: CASGTYEQYF. The CDR3 bases are TGTGCCAGCGGAACCTACGAGCAGTACTTC.

This chain links TRBV6-6 with TRBJ2-1; D is perhaps TRBD1 (6 bases). The length of the CDR3 is 11 residues. CDR1 and CDR2 (germline): MNHNY, SVGAGI (reference sequence). Trimming stripped 2 bases from V and 10 bases from J, with 6 bases between. CDR3 sequence: CASSYGQEQFF. CDR3 nucleotide sequence: TGTGCCAGCAGTTACGGACAGGAGCAGTTCTTC.

The chain carries TRBV27 and TRBJ2-1; 8 bases line up with TRBD2. The CDR3 spans 14 residues. V was clipped by 4 bases and J by 6 bases; unmatched bases: 5. Germline CDR1 reads MNHEY; CDR2 reads SMNVEV (reference sequence). CDR3 amino acids: CASSSGLARNEQFF. The CDR3 nucleotides read TGTGCCAGCAGTTCAGGACTAGCACGCAATGAGCAGTTCTTC.

V and J are TRBV11-2 and TRBJ2-1, with TRBD2 matching 15 bases. CDR3 length: 15 residues. Germline-derived CDR1 and CDR2 are SGHAT and FQNNGV. V trimming: 4 bases; J trimming: 9 bases; junction bases outside the gene matches: 4. CDR3 nucleotide sequence: TGTGCCAGCAGCTGGACTAGCGGGGGGGGAGGTGAGCAGTTCTTC. Translated: CASSWTSGGGGEQFF.

This sequence joins TRBV4-1 and TRBJ1-1, with D perhaps matching TRBD1 (5 bases). Germline loops: CDR1 MGHRA, CDR2 YSYEKL. Trimming removed 0 bases at V and 4 bases at J, with 18 bases between. The CDR3 totals 17 residues. The CDR3 is CASSQDPFRGWTTEAFF. The CDR3 DNA follows: TGCGCCAGCAGCCAAGACCCCTTTCGGGGGTGGACCACTGAAGCTTTCTTT.

The chain has TRBV28 and TRBJ2-7; 8 nucleotides match TRBD2. CDR1 and CDR2 from the germline V gene are MDHEN and SYDVKM. V was clipped by 5 bases and J by 2 bases; unmatched bases: 11. CDR3 length: 16 amino acids. This CDR3 is CASSPPLVGGAYEQYF. The CDR3 bases are TGTGCCAGCAGTCCCCCCCTTGTCGGGGGGGCCTACGAGCAGTACTTC.

The chain combines TRBV5-1 with TRBJ1-4, with no clear D. The germline V gene encodes CDR1 SGHRS and CDR2 YFSETQ. V gave up 7 bases and J gave up 1 base, with 14 bases separating them. CDR3 length: 15 amino acids. For the CDR3, the DNA is TGCGCCAGCCCTACCCCGGGTCTAACTAATGAAAAACTGTTTTTT. This sequence encodes CASPTPGLTNEKLFF.

The genes are TRBV28 and TRBJ2-2; D unclear. This CDR3 has 12 amino acids. V lost 6 bases to trimming and J lost 3 bases, with 5 bases between them. The germline V gene encodes CDR1 MDHEN and CDR2 SYDVKM. CDR3 nucleotides: TGTGCCAGCAGCTATGACACCGGGGAGCTGTTTTTT. Its translation is CASSYDTGELFF. The variable domain in full, completed from reference TRBV28 and TRBJ2-2, reads DVKVTQSSRYLVKRTGEKVFLECVQDMDHENMFWYRQDPGLGLRLIYFSYDVKMKEKGDIPEGYSVSREKKERFSLILESASTNQTSMYLCASSYDTGELFFGEGSRLTVL.

V is TRBV6-1 and J is TRBJ2-3; no clear D. V gave up 6 bases and J gave up 1 base, with 8 bases separating them. This CDR3 is 13 amino acids long. Germline assignment: CDR1 MNHNS and CDR2 SASEGT. CDR3 region: CASRPVRTDTQYF. As DNA, the CDR3 is TGTGCCAGCAGGCCCGTCCGCACAGATACGCAGTATTTT.

The chain has TRBV28 and TRBJ2-1, with D unresolved. This CDR3 region has 14 residues. V was shortened by 6 bases and J by 8 bases, with 17 bases between the two germline ends. Germline V gene sequence: CDR1 MDHEN, CDR2 SYDVKM. This CDR3 reads CASRRLYPNHEQFF. Written as DNA, the CDR3 is TGTGCCAGCAGAAGGCTTTACCCCAACCATGAGCAGTTCTTC.

This clone has more than one count but fewer than ten. V is TRBV7-9 and J is TRBJ1-1, with D perhaps matching TRBD1 (6 bases). V was shortened by 6 bases and J by 8 bases, with 13 bases between the two germline ends. The length of the CDR3 is 12 residues. Germline CDR1 SEHNR, CDR2 FQNEAQ (reference sequence). The CDR3 DNA is TGTGCCAGCAGTCCAACCGGGACAGAAGCTTTCTTT. Amino acid sequence: CASSPTGTEAFF.

Only one count was recorded for this clone. This chain joins TRBV10-3 and TRBJ2-7, with 10 bases that match TRBD1. This CDR3 has 12 residues. V shed 11 bases, J shed 4 bases, and the junction held 5 bases outside the gene matches. Looked up from germline, CDR1 is ENHRY and CDR2 is SYGVKD. CDR3: CAVGDRGYEQYF. CDR3 bases: TGTGCCGTGGGGGACAGGGGTTACGAGCAGTACTTC.

The chain carries TRBV19 and TRBJ2-2; D possibly matches TRBD1 or TRBD2 (5 bases each). Looked up from germline, CDR1 is LNHDA and CDR2 is SQIVND (reference sequence). The ends were cut back, 8 bases at V and 5 bases at J, with 15 bases in the middle. The CDR3 runs 14 residues. This chain's CDR3 is CASCSTGGTGELFF. CDR3 DNA sequence: TGTGCCAGTTGCTCCACAGGAGGTACCGGGGAGCTGTTTTTT.

The rearrangement links TRBV6-1 to TRBJ2-1, with TRBD1 identical over 7 bases. Germline CDR1 MNHNS, CDR2 SASEGT. The V segment lost 1 base and the J segment 5 bases; nucleotides outside the gene matches: 5. This CDR3 contains 15 residues. This CDR3 reads CASSEEGGLNNEQFF. The CDR3 DNA is TGTGCCAGCAGTGAAGAAGGGGGCCTGAACAATGAGCAGTTCTTC.